This paragraph reports one T cell receptor (beta chain). The antigen is not known. Germline CDR1 is SEHNR and CDR2 is FQNEAQ (reference sequence). V lost 5 bases, J lost 12 bases, and 6 bases stayed unmatched. This CDR3 has 12 residues. The source of the sample is a study of T cell repertoires in cytomegalovirus infection. Study summary: Epitope selection comprised recently identified HLA-C-restricted CMV epitopes and well-studied HLA-B-restricted CMV epitopes.

TCRdb recomputed calls from the reads with MiXCR, one row per CDR3 protein. The sample lists around 750,000 distinct CDR3 sequences, approximately 32% occurring once. General observations from the study: Ex vivo, HLA-C-restricted CMV-specific TCR beta clonotypes prevailed over the rest of the response.

The clonotype comes from a human donor in good health (CMV status not recorded). Some clones in this sample may be carry-over from other donors' samples. The rearrangement links TRBV7-9 to TRBJ2-1; 8 nucleotides agree with TRBD1. The material was cultured CD8+ T cells from PBMCs, obtained from culture after CMV antigen stimulation. The CDR3 protein is CASSGSDRGQFF. CDR3 nucleotide sequence: TGTGCCAGCAGCGGCAGCGACAGGGGGCAGTTCTTC. Together with reference TRBV7-9 and TRBJ2-1, the CDR3 gives the full variable domain: DTGVSQNPRHKITKRGQNVTFRCDPISEHNRLYWYRQTLGQGPEFLTYFQNEAQLEKSRLLSDRFSAERPKGSFSTLEIQRTEQGDSAMYLCASSGSDRGQFFGPGTRLTVL.